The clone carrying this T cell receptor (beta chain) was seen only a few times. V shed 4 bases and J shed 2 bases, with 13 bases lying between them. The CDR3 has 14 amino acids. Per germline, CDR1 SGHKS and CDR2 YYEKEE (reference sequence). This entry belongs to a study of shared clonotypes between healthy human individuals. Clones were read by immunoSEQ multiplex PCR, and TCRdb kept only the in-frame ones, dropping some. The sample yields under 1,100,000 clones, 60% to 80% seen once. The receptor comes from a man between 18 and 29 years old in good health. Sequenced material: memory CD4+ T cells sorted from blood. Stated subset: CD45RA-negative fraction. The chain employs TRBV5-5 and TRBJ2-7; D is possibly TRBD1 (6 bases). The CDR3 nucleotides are TGTGCCAGCAGCGCCGACAGGTCAACCTACGAGCAGTACTTC. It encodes CASSADRSTYEQYF.